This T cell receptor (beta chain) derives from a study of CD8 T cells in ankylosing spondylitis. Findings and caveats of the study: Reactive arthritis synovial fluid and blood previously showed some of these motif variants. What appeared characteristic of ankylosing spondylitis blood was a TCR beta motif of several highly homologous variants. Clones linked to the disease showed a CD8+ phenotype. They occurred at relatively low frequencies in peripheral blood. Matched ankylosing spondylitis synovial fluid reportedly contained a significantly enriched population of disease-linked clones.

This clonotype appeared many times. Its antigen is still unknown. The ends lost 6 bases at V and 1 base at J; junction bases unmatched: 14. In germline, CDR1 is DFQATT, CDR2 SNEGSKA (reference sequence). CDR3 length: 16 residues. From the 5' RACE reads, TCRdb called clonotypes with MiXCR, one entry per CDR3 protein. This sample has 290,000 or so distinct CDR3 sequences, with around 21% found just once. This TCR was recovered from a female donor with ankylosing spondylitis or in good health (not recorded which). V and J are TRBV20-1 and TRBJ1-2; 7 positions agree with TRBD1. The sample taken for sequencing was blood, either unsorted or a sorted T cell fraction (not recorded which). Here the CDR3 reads CSAISGQVFRNYGYTF. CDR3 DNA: TGCAGTGCCATATCCGGACAGGTCTTTCGTAACTATGGCTACACCTTC.